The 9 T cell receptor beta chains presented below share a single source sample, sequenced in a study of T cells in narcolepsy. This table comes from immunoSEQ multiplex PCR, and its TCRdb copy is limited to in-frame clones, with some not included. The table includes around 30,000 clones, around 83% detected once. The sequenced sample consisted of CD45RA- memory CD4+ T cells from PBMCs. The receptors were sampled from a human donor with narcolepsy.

The CDR3 is CASRWRGNTGELFF. CDR3 coding DNA: TGCGCCAGCAGGTGGAGGGGTAACACCGGGGAGCTGTTTTTT. V gene TRBV5-1 combines with J gene TRBJ2-2, with a weak D call TRBD2 (6 bases). Germline V gene sequence: CDR1 SGHRS, CDR2 YFSETQ. The length of the CDR3 is 14 residues. Trimming shortened V by 5 bases and J by 2 bases, and 10 bases separated the two germline ends.

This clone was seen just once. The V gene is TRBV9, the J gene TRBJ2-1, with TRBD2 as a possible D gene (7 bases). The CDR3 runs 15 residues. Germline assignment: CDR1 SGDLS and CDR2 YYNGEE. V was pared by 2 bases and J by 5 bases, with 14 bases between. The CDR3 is CASSVRGGENNEQFF. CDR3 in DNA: TGTGCCAGCAGCGTTAGGGGGGGCGAAAACAATGAGCAGTTCTTC.

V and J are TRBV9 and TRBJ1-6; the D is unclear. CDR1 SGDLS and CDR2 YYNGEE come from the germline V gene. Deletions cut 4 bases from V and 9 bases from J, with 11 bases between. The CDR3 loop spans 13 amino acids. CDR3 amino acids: CASSTDPGSPLHF. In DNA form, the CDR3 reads TGTGCCAGCAGCACGGACCCTGGTTCACCCCTCCACTTT. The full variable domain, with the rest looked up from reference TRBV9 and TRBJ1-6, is DSGVTQTPKHLITATGQRVTLRCSPRSGDLSVYWYQQSLDQGLQFLIQYYNGEERAKGNILERFSAQQFPDLHSELNLSSLELGDSALYFCASSTDPGSPLHFGNGTRLTVT.

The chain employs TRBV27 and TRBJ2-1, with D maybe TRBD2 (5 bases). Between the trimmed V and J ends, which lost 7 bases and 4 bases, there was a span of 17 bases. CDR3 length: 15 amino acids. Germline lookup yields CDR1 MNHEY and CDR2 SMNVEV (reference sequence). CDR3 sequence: CASTPPSGLYNEQFF. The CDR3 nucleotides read TGTGCCAGCACCCCCCCCAGCGGCCTATACAATGAGCAGTTCTTC.

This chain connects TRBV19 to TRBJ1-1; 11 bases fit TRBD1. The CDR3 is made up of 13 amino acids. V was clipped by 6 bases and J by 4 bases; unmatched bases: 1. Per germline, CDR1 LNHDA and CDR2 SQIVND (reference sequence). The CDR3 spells CASRGTGGTEAFF. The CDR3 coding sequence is TGTGCCAGTAGGGGGACAGGGGGCACTGAAGCTTTCTTT. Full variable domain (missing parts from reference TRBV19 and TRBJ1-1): DGGITQSPKYLFRKEGQNVTLSCEQNLNHDAMYWYRQDPGQGLRLIYYSQIVNDFQKGDIAEGYSVSREKKESFPLTVTSAQKNPTAFYLCASRGTGGTEAFFGQGTRLTVV.

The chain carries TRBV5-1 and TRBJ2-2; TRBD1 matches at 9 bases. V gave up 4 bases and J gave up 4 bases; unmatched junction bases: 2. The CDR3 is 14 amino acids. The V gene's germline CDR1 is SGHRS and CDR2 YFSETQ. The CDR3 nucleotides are TGCGCCAGCAGCATACAGGGGGCCACCGGGGAGCTGTTTTTT. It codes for CASSIQGATGELFF.

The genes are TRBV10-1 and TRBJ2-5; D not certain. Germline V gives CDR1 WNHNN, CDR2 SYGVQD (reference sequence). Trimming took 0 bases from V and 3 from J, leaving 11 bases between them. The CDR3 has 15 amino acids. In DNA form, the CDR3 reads TGCGCCAGCAGTGAGTCAGCCCCCTCGGAAGAGACCCAGTACTTC. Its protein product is CASSESAPSEETQYF.

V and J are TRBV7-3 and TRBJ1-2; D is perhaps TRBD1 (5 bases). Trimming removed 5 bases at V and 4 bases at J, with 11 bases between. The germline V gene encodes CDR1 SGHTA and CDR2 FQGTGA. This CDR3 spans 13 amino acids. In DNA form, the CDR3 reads TGTGCCAGCAGCCCGGGGCTAGGCTATGGCTACACCTTC. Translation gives CASSPGLGYGYTF.

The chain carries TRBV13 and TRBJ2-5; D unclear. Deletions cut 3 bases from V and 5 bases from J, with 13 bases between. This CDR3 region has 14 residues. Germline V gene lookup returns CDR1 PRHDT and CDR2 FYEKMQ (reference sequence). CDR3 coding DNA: TGTGCCAGCAGCTTTGGCCACAAAGTGGAGACCCAGTACTTC. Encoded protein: CASSFGHKVETQYF. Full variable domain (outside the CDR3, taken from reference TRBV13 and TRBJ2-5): AAGVIQSPRHLIKEKRETATLKCYPIPRHDTVYWYQQGPGQDPQFLISFYEKMQSDKGSIPDRFSAQQFSDYHSELNMSSLELGDSALYFCASSFGHKVETQYFGPGTRLLVL.